The 21 T cell receptor beta chains below come from one sample, sequenced in a study of PD-L1 blockade in urothelial cancer. Generated by immunoSEQ multiplex PCR, the TCRdb table keeps only in-frame clones and is missing some. This table holds 45,000 to 70,000 clones, about 85% found once. The time point: pretreatment peripheral blood. The material was PBMCs, obtained around atezolizumab (anti-PD-L1) treatment. These receptor sequences come from a man between 70 and 80 years old with urothelial cancer.

V gene TRBV10-2 combines with J gene TRBJ2-1; 15 bases agree with TRBD2. Germline lookup yields CDR1 WSHSY and CDR2 SAAADI. Germline trimming cut 4 bases from V and 3 bases from J; bases unmatched to any gene: 10. This CDR3 is built from 19 residues. The DNA of the CDR3 is TGCGCCAGCAGTGGGACTAGCGGGAGGGCCGGAGAGAGCTACAATGAGCAGTTCTTC. Translated, it gives CASSGTSGRAGESYNEQFF.

This rearrangement joins TRBV27 to TRBJ2-2, with 11 bases fitting TRBD1. Germline-derived CDR1 and CDR2 are MNHEY and SMNVEV (reference sequence). Trimming cost V 4 bases and J 7 bases; bases outside gene matches: 8. The CDR3 covers 16 residues. CDR3 in DNA: TGTGCCAGCAGTTCCGGACAGGGGGCGCATTACGGGGAGCTGTTTTTT. It codes for CASSSGQGAHYGELFF.

This clone was found once. This chain connects TRBV7-8 to TRBJ2-2, with TRBD2 as a possible D gene (5 bases). The CDR3 totals 15 residues. In germline, CDR1 is SGHVS, CDR2 FQNEAQ. V gave up 2 bases and J gave up 10 bases, with 17 bases separating them. The CDR3 spells CASSLRSAEREELFF. The CDR3 DNA reads as TGTGCCAGCAGCTTACGATCGGCGGAACGGGAGGAGCTGTTTTTT.

The chain is built from TRBV19 and TRBJ2-1; TRBD2 agrees at 9 bases. J gave up 7 bases and V 10 bases, and 11 bases lay outside the gene matches. The CDR3 length is 14 residues. CDR1 is LNHDA, CDR2 SQIVND, per germline (reference sequence). The CDR3: CATKDAGGKNEQFF. In DNA form, the CDR3 reads TGTGCCACCAAGGATGCGGGAGGGAAAAATGAGCAGTTCTTC.

The chain is built from TRBV28 and TRBJ2-5; tentatively, D is TRBD2 (6 bases). The CDR3 runs to 13 residues. Trimming took 5 bases from V and 4 from J, leaving 11 bases between them. Germline CDR1 MDHEN, CDR2 SYDVKM. CDR3 region: CASSLTSPETQYF. The DNA for the CDR3 is TGTGCCAGCAGTCTCACTAGCCCAGAGACCCAGTACTTC.

The chain combines TRBV19 with TRBJ1-2; D might be TRBD1 (6 bases). Trimming stripped 7 bases from V and 2 bases from J, with 26 bases between. Per the germline V gene, CDR1 is LNHDA and CDR2 is SQIVND (reference sequence). The CDR3 totals 18 residues. This chain's CDR3 is CASTLSFGRGRTNYGYTF. CDR3 DNA sequence: TGTGCCAGTACCCTATCTTTTGGCAGGGGTCGCACCAACTATGGCTACACCTTC.

This chain joins TRBV18 and TRBJ2-7, with D unclear. This CDR3 region has 12 residues. In germline, CDR1 is KGHSH, CDR2 LQKENI. Trimming shortened V by 5 bases and J by 6 bases, and 11 bases separated the two germline ends. Here the CDR3 reads CASSTEIGEQYF. CDR3 nucleotides: TGTGCCAGCTCAACGGAGATAGGCGAGCAGTACTTC.

The V gene is TRBV10-3, the J gene TRBJ1-1, with 8 bases matching TRBD1. Germline V gene data show CDR1 as ENHRY and CDR2 as SYGVKD. J lost 3 bases, V lost 5 bases, and 5 bases had no gene match. This CDR3 has 14 residues. The CDR3 DNA sequence: TGTGCCATCAGTAGACAGGGGTTTGACACTGAAGCTTTCTTT. Translated, it gives CAISRQGFDTEAFF.

The chain carries TRBV5-1 and TRBJ2-6; the D is unclear. The germline CDR1 and CDR2 sequences are SGHRS and YFSETQ. V was shortened by 0 bases and J by 4 bases, with 11 bases between the two germline ends. The CDR3 runs to 16 residues. CDR3: CASSLVSGAGANVLTF. The CDR3, as DNA: TGCGCCAGCAGCTTGGTATCGGGTGCCGGGGCCAACGTCCTGACTTTC.

This sequence joins TRBV9 and TRBJ2-7, with TRBD2 identical over 8 bases. The CDR3 is made up of 15 amino acids. CDR1 and CDR2 from the germline V gene are SGDLS and YYNGEE. Trimming removed 0 bases from V and 3 bases from J; junction bases left unmatched: 5. The CDR3 protein is CASSVDTAGVYEQYF. Here the CDR3 DNA reads TGTGCCAGCAGCGTAGATACAGCGGGGGTCTACGAGCAGTACTTC.

This clone is judged medium-sized. DNA of the CDR3: TGTGCCAGCAGTGTACTAGCGGGAGGCTCCGAGGAGCAGTTCTTC. This gives the protein CASSVLAGGSEEQFF. This chain links TRBV6-4 with TRBJ2-1; 12 bases are shared with TRBD2. V dropped 4 bases and J dropped 10; count of bases not matched to a gene: 8. The CDR3 sequence is 15 residues long. Germline assignment: CDR1 MRHNA and CDR2 SNTAGT.

This clone was seen once. The chain employs TRBV11-2 and TRBJ2-4; TRBD2 matches 10 bases. The germline gives CDR1 SGHAT, CDR2 FQNNGV. The CDR3 covers 19 residues. V gave up 2 bases and J gave up 3 bases; unmatched junction bases: 13. CDR3 sequence: CASSLTAVAGGMGKNIQYF. CDR3 sequence (DNA): TGTGCCAGCAGCTTAACGGCGGTAGCGGGAGGTATGGGCAAAAACATTCAGTACTTC.

V usage is TRBV2 and J usage is TRBJ2-2, with no clear D. Trimming took off 6 bases at V and 13 bases at J, with 18 bases between the two ends. Germline assignment: CDR1 SNHLY and CDR2 FYNNEI. The CDR3 contains 13 residues. The CDR3 spells CASRIERIDPLFF. CDR3 nucleotide sequence: TGTGCCAGCAGGATAGAGCGCATTGACCCGCTGTTTTTT.

With regard to this clone: Compared with germline, one end of the junction differs, possibly owing to a read error. The chain links TRBV6-1 to TRBJ2-1; D unclear. The CDR3 covers 11 residues. Germline CDR1 and CDR2: MNHNS and SASEGT. CDR3 loop: CASRESNEQFF. The CDR3 DNA reads TGTGCCAGCCGTGAGAGTAATGAGCAGTTCTTC.

The CDR3 nucleotides are TGTGCCAGCAGCTTCGGAGCGCGGGAGACCCAGTACTTC. This sequence encodes CASSFGARETQYF. The chain recombines TRBV11-2 with TRBJ2-5; D gene uncertain. CDR1 SGHAT and CDR2 FQNNGV come from the germline V gene. V lost 3 bases and J 5 bases, leaving 10 bases between the germline ends. The CDR3 length is 13 residues.

The chain is built from TRBV30 and TRBJ1-2; a possible D gene is TRBD1 (5 bases). The CDR3 extends over 15 amino acids. Germline CDR1 reads GTSNPN; CDR2 reads SVGIG (reference sequence). The V end was cut by 3 bases, the J end by 8 bases, with 22 bases between. The CDR3 DNA reads as TGTGCCTGGAGCGCCGAGCCGACAGTGCTTCGGGGCTACACCTTC. Protein sequence: CAWSAEPTVLRGYTF. Filled out from reference TRBV30 and TRBJ1-2, the complete variable domain reads SQTIHQWPATLVQPVGSPLSLECTVEGTSNPNLYWYRQAAGRGLQLLFYSVGIGQISSEVPQNLSASRPQDRQFILSSKKLLLSDSGFYLCAWSAEPTVLRGYTFGSGTRLTVV.

The chain combines TRBV11-2 with TRBJ2-7, with 10 bases identical to TRBD2. The CDR3 is 14 residues long. Germline V gives CDR1 SGHAT, CDR2 FQNNGV. V gave up 5 bases and J gave up 5 bases; unmatched junction bases: 6. In DNA, the CDR3 is TGTGCCAGCAGCCCTGGACTAGCGGTCGACGAGCAGTACTTC. Protein sequence: CASSPGLAVDEQYF.

This chain connects TRBV6-5 to TRBJ2-1, with TRBD2 identical over 12 bases. Germline values: CDR1 MNHEY, CDR2 SVGAGI. The CDR3 consists of 15 residues. Trimming cost V 6 bases and J 4 bases; bases outside gene matches: 4. The CDR3 DNA sequence: TGTGCCAGCAGCCCCGGACTAGCGGGGTACAATGAGCAGTTCTTC. Amino acid sequence: CASSPGLAGYNEQFF.

The rearrangement uses TRBV18 and TRBJ1-1; TRBD1 matches at 9 bases. Germline loops: CDR1 KGHSH, CDR2 LQKENI. J gave up 1 base and V 3 bases, and 3 bases lay outside the gene matches. The CDR3 is 15 residues long. The DNA for the CDR3 is TGTGCCAGCTCACCCACGGGACAGGGGAACACTGAAGCTTTCTTT. This translates into CASSPTGQGNTEAFF.

This chain connects TRBV14 to TRBJ2-2, with TRBD1 matching 7 bases. J lost 6 bases, V lost 1 base, and 8 bases had no gene match. Germline V gene data show CDR1 as SGHDN and CDR2 as FVKESK. The CDR3 extends over 16 amino acids. CDR3 nucleotides: TGTGCCAGCAGCCAAGGACGAACAGGGGTGGCCGGGGAGCTGTTTTTT. Protein product: CASSQGRTGVAGELFF.

The chain links TRBV28 to TRBJ2-1; 15 bases map to TRBD2. The CDR3 spans 17 residues. The ends lost 6 bases at V and 3 bases at J; junction bases unmatched: 6. Germline V gene sequence: CDR1 MDHEN, CDR2 SYDVKM. CDR3 region: CASSGLAGGKNYNEQFF. The DNA of the CDR3 is TGTGCCAGCAGCGGACTAGCGGGAGGGAAAAACTACAATGAGCAGTTCTTC. The whole variable domain, filled in from reference TRBV28 and TRBJ2-1, reads DVKVTQSSRYLVKRTGEKVFLECVQDMDHENMFWYRQDPGLGLRLIYFSYDVKMKEKGDIPEGYSVSREKKERFSLILESASTNQTSMYLCASSGLAGGKNYNEQFFGPGTRLTVL.